The 13 T cell receptor beta chains presented below share a single source sample, sequenced in a study of radiation and T cells in renal cell carcinoma. Time point of the sample: blood 4 weeks post-SBRT, at nephrectomy. Treatment indicated: 15 Gy SBRT to primary tumor, nephrectomy 4 weeks later. TCRdb's copy holds only in-frame clones and misses some; the assay was immunoSEQ multiplex PCR. The sample has about 43,000 clones, roughly 80% seen once. The source was blood, collected from a patient whose treatment included radiotherapy and nephrectomy. The receptors shown here come from a woman in her 70s with renal cell carcinoma.

This chain uses TRBV4-1 with TRBJ1-2; D ambiguous. V was cut by 0 bases and J by 2 bases, with 7 bases left in between. Germline values: CDR1 MGHRA, CDR2 YSYEKL. This CDR3 spans 14 amino acids. The CDR3 DNA reads as TGCGCCAGCAGCCAAGATCCGGCCAACTATGGCTACACCTTC. Translating gives CASSQDPANYGYTF.

The V and J genes are TRBV10-2 and TRBJ1-2; 9 bases are shared with TRBD1. The V gene's germline CDR1 is WSHSY and CDR2 SAAADI. This CDR3 comprises 17 residues. J gave up 1 base and V 0 bases, and 6 bases lay outside the gene matches. CDR3 sequence (DNA): TGCGCCAGCAGTGAGTCGAACTCGGGACAGGGTAACTATGGCTACACCTTC. This codes for CASSESNSGQGNYGYTF.

The chain joins TRBV5-1 to TRBJ2-5; 9 nucleotides match TRBD2. Trimming cost V 4 bases and J 4 bases; bases outside gene matches: 5. The CDR3 length is 14 residues. The germline gives CDR1 SGHRS, CDR2 YFSETQ. CDR3 sequence: CASSHLTSGETQYF. CDR3 nucleotides: TGCGCCAGCAGCCATTTGACTAGCGGAGAGACCCAGTACTTC. The whole variable domain, remainder taken from reference TRBV5-1 and TRBJ2-5, is KAGVTQTPRYLIKTRGQQVTLSCSPISGHRSVSWYQQTPGQGLQFLFEYFSETQRNKGNFPGRFSGRQFSNSRSEMNVSTLELGDSALYLCASSHLTSGETQYFGPGTRLLVL.

This chain connects TRBV10-3 to TRBJ2-5; 7 bases are a match to TRBD2. V was pared by 6 bases and J by 6 bases, with 13 bases of the junction left unmatched. The CDR3 covers 15 residues. Germline lookup yields CDR1 ENHRY and CDR2 SYGVKD. The chain's CDR3 is CAISPSGRDVQTQYF. In DNA form, the CDR3 reads TGTGCCATCAGCCCCTCAGGGAGGGACGTGCAGACCCAGTACTTC.

The CDR3 is CASQGYGGSSYEQYF. The CDR3 DNA is TGTGCCAGCCAGGGATACGGGGGCAGCTCCTACGAGCAGTACTTC. The chain recombines TRBV7-9 with TRBJ2-7; TRBD1 or TRBD2 may be the D gene (6 bases each). The V end was cut by 8 bases, the J end by 0 bases, with 17 bases between. Germline V CDR1 and CDR2: SEHNR, FQNEAQ (reference sequence). The CDR3 covers 15 residues.

In this sample, this clone turned up a few times. The V and J genes are TRBV5-1 and TRBJ2-5, with D perhaps matching TRBD1 (5 bases). Germline CDR1 and CDR2: SGHRS and YFSETQ. The germline V and J ends were trimmed by 1 base and 0 bases, with 13 bases remaining between them. The length of the CDR3 is 16 residues. CDR3 in DNA: TGCGCCAGCAGCTTGTCCCCCCTGACAGACCAAGAGACCCAGTACTTC. It is translated as CASSLSPLTDQETQYF. Supplemented by reference TRBV5-1 and TRBJ2-5, the full variable domain reads KAGVTQTPRYLIKTRGQQVTLSCSPISGHRSVSWYQQTPGQGLQFLFEYFSETQRNKGNFPGRFSGRQFSNSRSEMNVSTLELGDSALYLCASSLSPLTDQETQYFGPGTRLLVL.

V is TRBV9 and J is TRBJ2-5; 8 nucleotides agree with TRBD2. The CDR3 consists of 15 residues. J was trimmed by 5 bases and V by 0 bases; bases with no gene match: 6. Germline V lookup: CDR1 SGDLS, CDR2 YYNGEE. This CDR3 is CASSVDGAGGETQYF. DNA for the CDR3: TGTGCCAGCAGCGTAGATGGTGCGGGAGGTGAGACCCAGTACTTC.

For the CDR3, the DNA is TGTGCCAGCAGACCGCGAGGGGCCCCTGGAAACACCATATATTTT. As protein: CASRPRGAPGNTIYF. V gene TRBV6-1 combines with J gene TRBJ1-3; possible D gene TRBD1, 5 bases. V gave up 6 bases and J gave up 2 bases, with 14 bases separating them. This CDR3 has 15 amino acids. The germline CDR1 and CDR2 sequences are MNHNS and SASEGT.

This rearrangement joins TRBV7-9 to TRBJ2-3; TRBD2 matches at 9 bases. Germline assignment: CDR1 SEHNR and CDR2 FQNEAQ (reference sequence). V shed 2 bases and J 3 bases; nucleotides not matched to a gene: 3. This CDR3 has 15 amino acids. CDR3 nucleotide sequence: TGTGCCAGCAGCTTATTAGCGGGAGTGACAGATACGCAGTATTTT. As protein: CASSLLAGVTDTQYF. Combining the CDR3 with reference TRBV7-9 and TRBJ2-3 gives the whole variable domain DTGVSQNPRHKITKRGQNVTFRCDPISEHNRLYWYRQTLGQGPEFLTYFQNEAQLEKSRLLSDRFSAERPKGSFSTLEIQRTEQGDSAMYLCASSLLAGVTDTQYFGPGTRLTVL.

V and J are TRBV2 and TRBJ2-5, with 7 bases lining up with TRBD1. The V and J ends lost 6 bases and 1 base, in that order; junction bases with no gene match: 5. This CDR3 contains 14 residues. The germline CDR1 and CDR2 sequences are SNHLY and FYNNEI. The DNA of the CDR3 is TGTGCCAGCAGAGACGGGACAGCCCAAGAGACCCAGTACTTC. As protein: CASRDGTAQETQYF.

V gene TRBV5-1 combines with J gene TRBJ2-2, with TRBD2 matching 8 bases. CDR3 size: 13 residues. Losses at the gene ends were 4 bases for V and 5 bases for J; bases not matched to a gene: 1. Germline CDR1 SGHRS, CDR2 YFSETQ. The DNA for the CDR3 is TGCGCCAGCAGCCCGGGGGGGACCGGGGAGCTGTTTTTT. Amino acid sequence: CASSPGGTGELFF.

This sequence joins TRBV4-1 and TRBJ2-2; no reliable D call. This CDR3 spans 18 amino acids. Germline lookup yields CDR1 MGHRA and CDR2 YSYEKL. V was cut by 6 bases and J by 1 base, with 21 bases left in between. The CDR3 DNA reads TGCGCCAGCAGACGAAGACCGACGGTTACGGAGAACACCGGGGAGCTGTTTTTT. Translated: CASRRRPTVTENTGELFF.

The chain uses TRBV5-8 and TRBJ2-1, with D uncertain. This CDR3 comprises 11 residues. Germline assignment: CDR1 SGHTS and CDR2 YDEGEE. The ends were cut back, 1 base at V and 8 bases at J, with 4 bases in the middle. The chain's CDR3 is CASSLRYEQFF. In nucleotides, the CDR3 is TGTGCCAGCAGCTTGAGGTATGAGCAGTTCTTC. The full variable domain, in which reference TRBV5-8 and TRBJ2-1 provide the parts outside the CDR3, is EAGVTQSPTHLIKTRGQQATLRCSPISGHTSVYWYQQALGLGLQFLLWYDEGEERNRGNFPPRFSGRQFPNYSSELNVNALELEDSALYLCASSLRYEQFFGPGTRLTVL.